This paragraph covers one T cell receptor beta chain sequence. There is no known antigen for this receptor. Per-nucleotide qualities are absent, and no much larger clonotype sits a single base away. The record originates from a study of control samples from healthy donors and cancer patients (dated by TCRdb to the early 2020s). Library prep was done by the immunoSEQ multiplex PCR assay. TCRdb took this table from immuneACCESS and kept in-frame rearrangements with V and J called. Such tables lack part of the clones; where checked against another copy, unresolved V genes explain under half of the gap, and the rest is unexplained. The sample yields around 170,000 clones; 88% were counted once. The leading ten clones occupy about 5.3% of the sample. The trim is 8 bases for V and 0 bases for J, with a gap of 4 bases between the germline ends. CDR1 and CDR2 (MNHEY, SMNVEV) derive from the germline V gene (reference sequence). The CDR3, from cysteine to phenylalanine, totals 11 residues. Of the read, only the CDR3 DNA is kept; its 33 bases are in frame from base 1.

The rearranged chain carries TRBV27 and TRBJ1-1; there is no confident call for the D gene. The sample taken for sequencing was blood. The TCR was taken from a woman younger than 45 in good health. CDR3 loop: CASWLNTEAFF. In nucleotides, the sequence is TGTGCCAGCTGGTTGAACACTGAAGCTTTCTTT.